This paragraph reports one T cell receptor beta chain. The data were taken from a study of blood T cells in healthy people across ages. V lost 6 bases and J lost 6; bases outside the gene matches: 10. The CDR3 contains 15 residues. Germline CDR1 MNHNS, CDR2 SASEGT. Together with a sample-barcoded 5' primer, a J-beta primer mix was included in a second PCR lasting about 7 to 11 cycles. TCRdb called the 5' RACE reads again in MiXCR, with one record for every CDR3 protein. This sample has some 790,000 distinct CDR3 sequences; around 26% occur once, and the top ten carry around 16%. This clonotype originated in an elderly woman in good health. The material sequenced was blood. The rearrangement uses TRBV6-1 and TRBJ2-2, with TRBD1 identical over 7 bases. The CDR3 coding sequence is TGTGCCAGCAGAACCGGGACAGTACATTCCGGGGAGCTGTTTTTT. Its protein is CASRTGTVHSGELFF.